The sequence of this T cell receptor (beta chain) was determined in a study of cytomegalovirus exposure and HLA in healthy donors (dated by TCRdb to about 2017). The study in broad terms: According to an earlier analysis of 587 of the donors, some 180 million T cells yielded 90 million to 140 million unique TCR beta sequences and around 300 Gb of sequence data. All discovery cohort repertoires had been generated on a single sequencing platform. Besides the first cohort of roughly 700 subjects, a separate validation cohort made up of over 95 different subjects was used. A later genetic analysis used genome-wide SNP genotypes for about 60% of the roughly 670 donors, treating that subset as a discovery cohort. Several DR-DQ haplotypes were handled as single units for association and clustering, since linkage in the cohort was strong. HLA typing included class I and class II loci at four-digit resolution. Rather than using new phenotypic data, the later analysis identified candidate immune exposures from TCR beta sequences and from how often those sequences occurred across donors. Among the approximately 400 genotyped donors, around 81% belonged to the genetic ancestry cluster associated with self-reported Caucasian donors. An earlier analysis of around 540 of the donors applied high-throughput TCR beta sequencing to assess whether each TCR beta V gene segment acted as functional or pseudogenic. The study profiled the T cell repertoires of about 720 subjects by immunosequencing and related them to cytomegalovirus serostatus. On average, around 200,000 unique TCR beta nucleotide sequences were sequenced per donor among 398 genotyped donors of the cohort, with approximately 18% of those sequences being non-productive. Typing coverage differed by locus: A, B, C, DRB1 and DQB1 were typed in roughly 620-630 donors, DQA1 in 522, DPA1 in some 600, and DPB1 in 400 to 490. High-throughput TCR immunosequencing, statistical association of individual TCRs with disease status, and machine learning were combined to predict cytomegalovirus infection status. Alongside the repertoire data, information on donor age, sex, ethnicity and CMV serostatus was compiled. The aim of the study was to test whether cataloging public T cell receptors could identify signatures of past pathogen exposure. Roughly 300 gigabases of sequencing data and approximately 92 million unique TCR sequences made up an early release that covered over 550 HLA-typed donors. A later analysis re-analyzed previously published TCR beta repertoires from 666 donors and added high-resolution HLA genotyping to study TCR occurrence patterns.

Libraries were built with the immunoSEQ multiplex PCR assay. The multiplex PCR relied on a mix of 60 forward primers for TCR Vbeta segments and 13 reverse primers for TCR Jbeta segments. The CDR3 region of rearranged TCR beta genes was amplified from genomic DNA by a multiplex PCR assay. The amplified TCR beta libraries were sequenced on the Illumina HiSeq System as 87-base-pair reads. Per the source publication's procedure: Across the 500 to 750 repertoires, a later analysis counted some 80 million unique TCR beta chains, approximately 12 million of which were shared by at least two donors. To remove PCR and sequencing errors, raw reads were error-corrected and collapsed into unique sequences using a nearest-neighbor algorithm that merged closely related sequences. Alignment of CDR3 sequences to IMGT reference sequences was used to assign V, D and J gene segments. Each retained sequence needed at least a six-nucleotide match to both a V gene segment and a J gene segment. Rearrangements were classified as productive when the CDR3 lacked stop codons and remained in frame with V and J, and all other rearrangements were classified as non-productive. Following IMGT convention, CDR3 was defined as the stretch from the second conserved V-encoded cysteine to the conserved J-encoded phenylalanine. In an earlier analysis of 550 to 650 of the donors, sequences lacking an unambiguous match to a single V gene segment were excluded. In an earlier analysis of approximately 610 of the donors, V segments were called functional above 56.7% productive rearrangements and were called segregating when the between-donor standard deviation exceeded 5%. A statistical classification framework was developed to diagnose cytomegalovirus status using the catalog of TCR beta chain sequences. In a later analysis, TCR nucleotide sequences were compared against IMGT/GENE-DB human TR gene sequences so that V and J genes could be assigned. In a later analysis, CDR3 sequences and most-parsimonious VDJ recombination scenarios were assigned using the TCRdist pipeline. A later analysis defined each TCR beta chain by its CDR3 amino acid sequence plus V-gene family, and excluded reads lacking a unique V-gene family. A later analysis removed several hundred highly shared, low-generation-probability nucleotide sequences to deal with suspected cross-contamination and a sequencing artifact. In a later analysis, a clonal expansion index for each public chain was calculated from normalized within-repertoire ranks of inferred template counts. In a later analysis, generation probabilities were computed with a VDJ recombination model fitted to out-of-frame rearrangements, and the resulting probabilities were checked against IGoR. In a later analysis, TCR-TCR, TCR-HLA and TCR-CMV co-occurrence was scored with hypergeometric tests, and a repertoire-size bias correction was applied to TCR pairs. False discovery rates were estimated in a later analysis by permuting HLA or CMV assignments 20 times. A later analysis grouped co-occurring TCRs with DBSCAN, adding TCRdist sequence similarity when clustering within HLA-allele-positive subsets. Co-occurrence clustering excluded repertoires with fewer than 30,000 or more than 120,000 public chains, plus five with anomalous nucleotide sharing. TCRdb provides this immuneACCESS table in a form limited to in-frame rearrangements. Some clones are lacking; in checked studies, under half of them reflect an unresolved V gene, and why the rest are absent is not known. From that table come the V and J calls and clone size; the DNA was used to work out D and trimming. This sample gives about 150,000 clones in total; 80% of them show up just once. About 13% of the sample belongs to the ten largest clones.

The full study reports these points: In a later analysis, most CMV-associated TCR beta chains were found to appear HLA-restricted, with HLA associations seemingly driven largely by CMV exposure. Because HLA typing was unavailable for some donors at each locus, only the typed subset was used in association tests. Most TCR sequences were observed very rarely across donors, whereas some public TCRs were present in many individuals. The classifier was reported to diagnose cytomegalovirus status with high specificity and sensitivity in both the original and validation cohorts. V-gene and J-gene trimming of TCR beta chains was associated with a missense DCLRE1C variant in a later genetic analysis, and the association was replicated in an independent cohort. According to a later genetic analysis, donors in an Asian-associated ancestry cluster had fewer N-insertions in productive TCRs than the approximately 670-donor mean. The sequencing pipeline was judged likely to have produced a cluster of highly shared sequence variants as a technical artifact. A further reported finding was that TCR beta sequences accurately predicted the HLA-A and HLA-B alleles for most subjects in the first cohort. When HLA alleles, especially DR and DQ, strongly co-occurred, TCR associations were difficult to assign to individual alleles. The earlier analysis of approximately 540 of the donors excluded roughly 16 rarely observed V segments, including chromosome 9 orphons, because counts were too low. In a later analysis, HLA-associated TCR beta chains were found to be more clonally expanded and to have lower generation probabilities than equally common non-associated chains. A later analysis reported that several top co-occurrence clusters appeared linked to parvovirus B19, influenza, CMV and Epstein-Barr virus. Linkage disequilibrium might explain the correlated functional status among segregating V segments, but an unknown experimental factor could not be ruled out. The presence/absence analyses assumed that sequencing depth was roughly uniform across donors, and that assumption may not be true. The study gave a list of roughly 150 TCR beta chains associated with cytomegalovirus. This cohort had only TCR beta chains sequenced, and the lack of alpha or paired-chain data limited which features could be detected. Specific HLA alleles were associated with more than 15,000 TCR beta sequences at a false discovery rate of 0.05 in a later analysis. In a later analysis, TCR association rates were found to vary across HLA loci, with the most associated TCRs seen for DRB1 alleles and the fewest for HLA-C alleles. The authors suggested that the approach could potentially be generalized to other disease states and immunological phenotypes. In an earlier analysis of around 500 of the donors, most TCR beta V segments appeared in productive rearrangements about 87% or about 30% of the time, broadly matching IMGT annotations. In vitro tests confirmed that a few of the cytomegalovirus-associated TCR beta chains recognize cytomegalovirus antigens. Because the 87-base-pair reads could not distinguish some IMGT-functional V segments, including TRBV6-2 and TRBV6-3, those segments were excluded. The only immune exposure information available for the cohort was CMV serostatus.

Notes on this clone: Its antigen is not yet known. Base qualities were left out, and no much larger clone turns up one base away.

Measured from the cysteine to the phenylalanine, the CDR3 is 15 residues long. Just CDR3 DNA is preserved here, 45 bases in frame from base 1. According to the germline V gene, CDR1 reads SGHVS and CDR2 reads FQNEAQ. The V and J ends are trimmed by 1 base and 3 bases, leaving 13 bases between them. The cohort was made up of around 720 healthy bone marrow donors. At the time of sampling, all cohort members were nominally healthy, though unrecorded immune exposures were likely present. The donor was CMV seropositive and was included in the group of 250 to 350 seropositive cohort members. Every donor gave a peripheral blood sample, and the peripheral blood mononuclear cells from that sample were used for TCR beta sequencing. The Qiagen DNeasy Blood Extraction Kit was used to extract genomic DNA from the blood cell samples.

The sequence is built from TRBV7-8 and TRBJ2-7, with a tentative D gene TRBD2 over 6 matching bases. The sequenced sample was PBMCs. The receptor was isolated from a man aged 30 to 39 in good health and CMV-seropositive. The CDR3 protein: CASSLEYGGNYEQYF. In nucleotides, the sequence is TGTGCCAGCAGCTTAGAGTACGGCGGGAACTACGAGCAGTACTTC.